This TCR beta chain is drawn from a study of blood T cell repertoires in COVID-19 (dated by TCRdb to the early 2020s). About the study as a whole: The collaborator samples originated in the United States, Italy and Spain and spanned the acute and convalescent phases of COVID-19. Samples came from the ongoing ImmuneRACE study (first 160 participants) plus 1,254 subjects from 6 global collaborators. Sample metadata almost always included a de-identified subject ID, COVID-19 status, age in years and sex. Deeply sampled blood TCRbeta repertoires from subjects exposed to, actively infected with, or recovered from COVID-19 were included in the dataset. The material from the prospective study consisted of cDNA or gDNA derived from T cells, B-cell-depleted T cells, or PBMCs. Where HLA class I and class II types were available, the types were taken from metadata supplied by the sample provider, not from assay-based typing. The repertoires were released in a freely available public database meant as a resource for research on the immune response to SARS-CoV-2. Overall study outcomes, separate from this receptor: The quantity of clinical and demographic metadata differed by source and by participant and was supplied without curation.

Notes on this clone: There is no known antigen for this receptor. No much larger clone exists at a distance of one base, and base qualities are not known.

The junction shows trimming of 2 bases on V and 4 bases on J, plus 17 bases between the germline ends. From the germline V gene (reference sequence), CDR1 is MNHNY and CDR2 is SVGAGI. The CDR3 runs 16 amino acids, cysteine and phenylalanine included. The retained sequence is limited to the CDR3, 48 bases, with the frame set at the first base. Whole blood was collected in K2EDTA tubes by collaborating institutions according to the institutions' own protocols. For TCRbeta analysis, collaborators shipped samples as frozen whole blood, isolated PBMCs, or DNA extracted from either of those sample types. The immunoSEQ Assay, a bias-controlled multiplex PCR, was used to amplify TCRbeta CDR3 regions from genomic DNA. As for the authors' bioinformatics: The number of nucleated cells in each sample was estimated by amplification of reference gene primers within the assay. Sequence reads were collapsed and filtered to measure the absolute abundance of every unique TCRbeta CDR3 rearrangement. For each sample, productive Simpson clonality was calculated by taking the square root of Simpson's diversity index across productive rearrangements. As stored in TCRdb, this immuneACCESS dataset retains in-frame rearrangements with V and J assigned. A fraction of the clones does not appear; measured against another copy, unresolved V genes explain less than half of the discrepancy, and the remainder lacks a known reason. The DNA gave D and trimming, while V, J and clone size come from that table. This sample has 250,000 or so clones in its table, and 65% to 85% of those were observed once. The ten largest clonotypes hold roughly 5.5% of the sample.

This TCR came from a human donor in a cohort sampled during active COVID-19. Sequencing was carried out using peripheral blood. The V gene is TRBV6-6 and the J gene is TRBJ1-2; the D gene cannot be resolved reliably. The DNA sequence is TGTGCCAGCAGTTACGATCCTCTTAGCCCGATCTATGGCTACACCTTC. Its product reads: CASSYDPLSPIYGYTF.